What follows are 32 T cell receptor beta chains derived from one specimen sequenced in a study of blood T cell repertoires in COVID-19. Profiling relied on immunoSEQ multiplex PCR, and the TCRdb table lists in-frame clones only, not all of them. The repertoire has 150,000 to 200,000 clones, about 83% of them found once; the top ten carry roughly 8%. Sequenced input: peripheral blood. Every receptor here comes from a man in his 60s with acute or convalescent COVID-19.

In its sample, this clone was seen a few times. The chain joins TRBV15 to TRBJ1-3; TRBD1 is a possible D gene (6 bases). CDR1 is LNHNV, CDR2 YYDKDF, per germline (reference sequence). V was pared by 0 bases and J by 0 bases, with 6 bases between. There are 15 residues in the CDR3. The chain's CDR3 is CATSREQGSGNTIYF. As DNA, the CDR3 is TGTGCCACCAGCAGAGAACAGGGCTCTGGAAACACCATATATTTT.

The J gene is TRBJ1-1, the V gene TRBV27, with 7 bases matching TRBD1. The germline gives CDR1 MNHEY, CDR2 SMNVEV (reference sequence). This CDR3 has 14 residues. The V gene end was trimmed by 5 bases and the J gene end by 0 bases; junction bases not matched to a gene: 3. CDR3 DNA: TGTGCCAGCAGTCGGACAGGAGTGAACACTGAAGCTTTCTTT. This gives the protein CASSRTGVNTEAFF.

This clone appeared a single time. The V call is TRBV4-2, the J call TRBJ1-6; possibly TRBD1 for D (5 bases). CDR3 length equals 15 residues. V was trimmed by 0 bases and J by 8 bases, leaving 11 bases between them. CDR1 is LGHNA, CDR2 YNFKEQ, per germline. The CDR3 protein is CASSQEVTADSPLHF. As DNA, the CDR3 is TGTGCCAGCAGCCAAGAGGTGACAGCAGATTCACCCCTCCACTTT.

As DNA, the CDR3 is TGTGCCAGCAGCGTCGGACAGTCTCAACCCCTCCACTTT. It codes for CASSVGQSQPLHF. The chain links TRBV9 to TRBJ1-6; tentative D call: TRBD1 (6 bases). This CDR3 contains 13 residues. V was cut by 2 bases and J by 12 bases, with 12 bases left in between. Germline CDR1 reads SGDLS; CDR2 reads YYNGEE.

The rearrangement joins TRBV19 to TRBJ2-2; D not resolved. Germline-derived CDR1 and CDR2 are LNHDA and SQIVND (reference sequence). Deletions cut 8 bases from V and 6 bases from J, with 7 bases between. The CDR3 extends over 11 amino acids. The CDR3 protein is CASSQAGELFF. As DNA, the CDR3 is TGTGCCAGTTCCCAGGCCGGGGAGCTGTTTTTT.

V is TRBV9 and J is TRBJ2-1; D unresolved. CDR1 and CDR2 (germline): SGDLS, YYNGEE. CDR3 length: 15 amino acids. V dropped 2 bases and J dropped 6 bases, with 15 bases sitting between them. Written as DNA, the CDR3 is TGTGCCAGCAGCGTCGACTCTTCTCCCCTCAATGAGCAGTTCTTC. It encodes CASSVDSSPLNEQFF.

Points on this clone: At one of its ends the junction is not consistent with the germline gene, which may arise from a read error. The V call is TRBV7-7, the J call TRBJ1-2; D ambiguous. Per the germline V gene, CDR1 is SSHAT and CDR2 is FNYEAQ (reference sequence). This CDR3 contains 14 residues. The CDR3 sequence: CASSLARRSYGYTF. The CDR3 region has the DNA TGTGCTAGCAGCTTAGCGAGGAGGTCCTATGGCTACACCTTC.

In its sample, this clone was seen a few times. The chain is built from TRBV6-2 or TRBV6-3 and TRBJ2-5, with D maybe TRBD1 (7 bases). Germline-derived CDR1 and CDR2 are MNHEY and SVGEGT. CDR3 length equals 15 residues. V dropped 0 bases and J dropped 7 bases, with 15 bases sitting between them. CDR3 sequence reads: CASSYSEGAWGTQYF. In DNA form, the CDR3 reads TGTGCCAGCAGTTACTCGGAGGGGGCCTGGGGGACCCAGTACTTC.

The CDR3 is CASSLYLTGGTDTQYF. CDR3 nucleotides: TGTGCCAGCAGTTTATACCTGACAGGGGGCACAGATACGCAGTATTTT. The chain is built from TRBV27 and TRBJ2-3, with 8 bases that match TRBD1. The CDR3 runs to 16 residues. Germline loops: CDR1 MNHEY, CDR2 SMNVEV (reference sequence). V lost 1 base to trimming and J lost 1 base; unmatched junction nucleotides: 4.

This clone has a single count. V gene TRBV2 combines with J gene TRBJ2-7; no clear D. The V gene's germline CDR1 is SNHLY and CDR2 FYNNEI. The CDR3 extends over 12 amino acids. Trimming took off 6 bases at V and 3 bases at J, with 9 bases between the two ends. CDR3 residues: CASRPLSYEQYF. The CDR3 coding sequence is TGTGCCAGCAGGCCTCTTAGCTACGAGCAGTACTTC.

In DNA, the CDR3 is TGCGCCAGCAGCCAAGATAACAGCGGATACGAGCAGTTCTTC. Translation: CASSQDNSGYEQFF. The chain combines TRBV4-3 with TRBJ2-1; TRBD2 is a possible D gene (5 bases). The CDR3 runs to 14 residues. Germline V gene data show CDR1 as LGHNA and CDR2 as YSLEER. V lost 0 bases to trimming and J lost 10 bases, with 13 bases between them.

The chain carries TRBV11-1 and TRBJ2-3; perhaps TRBD2 as D (7 bases). The CDR3 is 16 residues long. With 10 bases removed from V and 0 bases from J, the gap between germline ends came to 20 bases. The germline V gene has CDR1 SGHAT and CDR2 FQDESV (reference sequence). The CDR3 DNA reads as TGTGCCACTGCCTGGGGGGCGGGGGCTAGCACAGATACGCAGTATTTT. Translated: CATAWGAGASTDTQYF.

This clone showed up just a few times. V gene TRBV7-8 combines with J gene TRBJ1-5; possible D gene TRBD1, 5 bases. The V end was cut by 1 base, the J end by 9 bases, with 22 bases between. Germline CDR1 SGHVS, CDR2 FQNEAQ. CDR3 length: 17 residues. CDR3 amino acids: CASSLESWVGAQLPQHF. The CDR3 nucleotides read TGTGCCAGCAGCTTAGAATCGTGGGTAGGGGCCCAGCTGCCCCAGCATTTT.

This clone was picked up one time. V gene TRBV2 combines with J gene TRBJ2-6; TRBD1 aligns across 10 bases. Germline loops: CDR1 SNHLY, CDR2 FYNNEI. The V and J ends lost 6 bases and 2 bases, in that order; junction bases with no gene match: 16. The CDR3 loop spans 20 amino acids. The CDR3: CASRLTRQGATGAGANVLTF. The CDR3 region has the DNA TGTGCCAGCAGACTAACCCGACAGGGGGCTACGGGGGCTGGGGCCAACGTCCTGACTTTC.

The V gene is TRBV6-2 or TRBV6-3, the J gene TRBJ1-5; a weak D match, TRBD1 (5 bases). Germline lookup yields CDR1 MNHEY and CDR2 SVGEGT. Between the trimmed V and J ends, which lost 3 bases and 3 bases, there was a span of 9 bases. The CDR3 covers 14 residues. The CDR3 loop reads CASSYRQTNQPQHF. The CDR3 region has the DNA TGTGCCAGCAGTTATCGACAGACCAATCAGCCCCAGCATTTT.

The V gene is TRBV4-1, the J gene TRBJ2-7, with 7 bases matching TRBD2. J gave up 3 bases and V 3 bases, and 8 bases lay outside the gene matches. The CDR3 is 15 residues long. Germline CDR1 MGHRA, CDR2 YSYEKL. CDR3 bases: TGCGCCAGCAGCCAGGGGGTGGGGGGGAACTACGAGCAGTACTTC. It encodes CASSQGVGGNYEQYF.

The rearrangement joins TRBV20-1 to TRBJ2-5, with 7 bases aligning to TRBD2. J lost 5 bases, V lost 3 bases, and 15 bases had no gene match. Germline assignment: CDR1 DFQATT and CDR2 SNEGSKA (reference sequence). This CDR3 spans 16 amino acids. CDR3 protein: CSASNLAESTQETQYF. The CDR3 DNA sequence: TGCAGTGCTAGTAACCTAGCGGAAAGTACCCAGGAGACCCAGTACTTC.

The chain joins TRBV15 to TRBJ2-1; weak D call: TRBD2 (5 bases). Germline V lookup: CDR1 LNHNV, CDR2 YYDKDF (reference sequence). The V end lost 0 bases, the J end lost 4 bases, and 13 bases lay between the germline ends. The CDR3 contains 16 residues. The DNA for the CDR3 is TGTGCCACCAGCAGAGATAAACAGCGGTCTTACAATGAGCAGTTCTTC. Encoded protein: CATSRDKQRSYNEQFF.

This clone was recorded a few times. This chain joins TRBV27 and TRBJ2-1; 8 nucleotides match TRBD2. V shed 2 bases and J 4 bases; nucleotides not matched to a gene: 7. Germline CDR1 is MNHEY and CDR2 is SMNVEV (reference sequence). The CDR3 totals 16 residues. CDR3 protein: CASSLSSSGVYNEQFF. In nucleotides, the CDR3 is TGTGCCAGCAGTTTAAGTAGTAGCGGGGTTTACAATGAGCAGTTCTTC.

The chain links TRBV28 to TRBJ1-2; D possibly corresponds to TRBD1 (5 bases). CDR3 length: 15 residues. V was trimmed by 6 bases and J by 5 bases, leaving 19 bases between them. Germline CDR1 MDHEN, CDR2 SYDVKM. The CDR3 nucleotides read TGTGCCAGCAGATCTGGGACTTGGGAGGGATATGGCTACACCTTC. It encodes CASRSGTWEGYGYTF.

CDR3: CASSLEPGQGGKSNQPQHF. The CDR3 bases are TGTGCCAGCAGCTTAGAACCGGGACAGGGAGGGAAGAGCAATCAGCCCCAGCATTTT. The V call is TRBV7-9, the J call TRBJ1-5, with 9 bases matching TRBD1. With V trimmed by 1 base and J by 1 base, 11 bases remained unmatched. CDR1 is SEHNR, CDR2 FQNEAQ, per germline (reference sequence). The CDR3 is made up of 19 amino acids. The full variable domain, its missing parts supplied by reference TRBV7-9 and TRBJ1-5, is DTGVSQNPRHKITKRGQNVTFRCDPISEHNRLYWYRQTLGQGPEFLTYFQNEAQLEKSRLLSDRFSAERPKGSFSTLEIQRTEQGDSAMYLCASSLEPGQGGKSNQPQHFGDGTRLSIL.

This clone was detected only once. The chain is built from TRBV6-4 and TRBJ2-7; TRBD2 aligns across 13 bases. Germline V gives CDR1 MRHNA, CDR2 SNTAGT. V shed 8 bases, J shed 7 bases, and the junction held 11 bases outside the gene matches. The length of the CDR3 is 15 residues. The CDR3 coding sequence is TGTGCCAGCGCGGACGCGACTAGCGGGGGGTGGGAGCAGTACTTC. This translates into CASADATSGGWEQYF.

This clone was seen a handful of times. The rearrangement uses TRBV6-5 and TRBJ1-5; D gene unclear. CDR1 MNHEY and CDR2 SVGAGI come from the germline V gene. Trimming stripped 0 bases from V and 5 bases from J, with 11 bases between. The CDR3 is made up of 15 amino acids. The CDR3 DNA reads TGTGCCAGCAGTTACTCGGGCCAGAGGGATCAGCCCCAGCATTTT. Translated: CASSYSGQRDQPQHF.

This clone was recorded a few times. V and J are TRBV7-2 and TRBJ2-7; a weak D match, TRBD2 (5 bases). CDR1 SGHTA and CDR2 FQGNSA come from the germline V gene. The V and J ends lost 5 bases and 3 bases respectively, with 8 bases between them. The CDR3 loop spans 12 amino acids. CDR3 bases: TGTGCCAGCAGCGAGGGATACTACGAGCAGTACTTC. This gives the protein CASSEGYYEQYF.

The V call is TRBV9, the J call TRBJ2-7, with D maybe TRBD1 (5 bases). Germline-derived CDR1 and CDR2 are SGDLS and YYNGEE. This CDR3 is 14 amino acids long. With 2 bases removed from V and 4 bases from J, the gap between germline ends came to 13 bases. CDR3 sequence reads: CASSVTVSDYEQYF. CDR3 DNA: TGTGCCAGCAGCGTGACAGTTTCCGATTACGAGCAGTACTTC.

The chain links TRBV6-5 to TRBJ2-5; 13 nucleotides align to TRBD2. Germline assignment: CDR1 MNHEY and CDR2 SVGAGI. CDR3 length equals 16 residues. V gave up 4 bases and J gave up 1 base; unmatched junction bases: 3. DNA of the CDR3: TGTGCCAGCAGTTTCGGGACTAGCGGGACCCAAGAGACCCAGTACTTC. This sequence encodes CASSFGTSGTQETQYF.

V is TRBV30 and J is TRBJ2-3; D unclear. V was clipped by 0 bases and J by 5 bases, with 6 bases between them. CDR1 is GTSNPN, CDR2 SVGIG, per germline (reference sequence). CDR3 length: 12 amino acids. This chain's CDR3 is CAWSVSGDTQYF. In nucleotides, the CDR3 is TGTGCCTGGAGTGTATCCGGAGATACGCAGTATTTT.

This clone was recorded a few times. The J gene is TRBJ2-7, the V gene TRBV2; TRBD2 matches 8 bases. V lost 6 bases and J lost 2; bases outside the gene matches: 3. From germline, CDR1 is SNHLY and CDR2 FYNNEI. The CDR3 is 13 amino acids. This chain's CDR3 is CASSGTRTYEQYF. CDR3 DNA: TGTGCCAGCAGCGGGACTAGGACCTACGAGCAGTACTTC.

Only a few counts were recorded for this clone. This chain connects TRBV5-1 to TRBJ2-7; 7 nucleotides align to TRBD1. V shed 5 bases and J 4 bases; nucleotides not matched to a gene: 6. Germline-derived CDR1 and CDR2 are SGHRS and YFSETQ. This CDR3 region has 13 residues. The CDR3 DNA follows: TGCGCCAGCAGAGATGGGACAGATTACGAGCAGTACTTC. This encodes CASRDGTDYEQYF.

This clone turned up a few times. The chain links TRBV27 to TRBJ2-2; the match to TRBD1 covers 10 bases. This CDR3 spans 16 amino acids. Trimming removed 5 bases from V and 4 bases from J; junction bases left unmatched: 7. Germline V gives CDR1 MNHEY, CDR2 SMNVEV (reference sequence). CDR3 coding DNA: TGTGCCAGCAGTCCCCGACAGGGGGCAAGCACCGGGGAGCTGTTTTTT. Protein: CASSPRQGASTGELFF.

V is TRBV5-5 and J is TRBJ2-2, with TRBD2 identical over 10 bases. Germline lookup yields CDR1 SGHKS and CDR2 YYEKEE (reference sequence). The V segment lost 7 bases and the J segment 6 bases; nucleotides outside the gene matches: 15. The CDR3 covers 17 residues. CDR3 amino acids: CASFRISSGRAAGELFF. CDR3 DNA: TGTGCCAGCTTCCGTATTTCCAGCGGGAGGGCCGCCGGGGAGCTGTTTTTT.

This clone was seen only a few times. The chain employs TRBV5-6 and TRBJ1-2, with TRBD1 matching over 9 bases. Losses at the gene ends were 3 bases for V and 6 bases for J; bases not matched to a gene: 3. The CDR3 has 13 residues. The germline V gene has CDR1 SGHDT and CDR2 YYEEEE. In nucleotides, the CDR3 is TGTGCCAGCAGCTCCCGACAGGGGGATGGCTACACCTTC. Protein: CASSSRQGDGYTF.